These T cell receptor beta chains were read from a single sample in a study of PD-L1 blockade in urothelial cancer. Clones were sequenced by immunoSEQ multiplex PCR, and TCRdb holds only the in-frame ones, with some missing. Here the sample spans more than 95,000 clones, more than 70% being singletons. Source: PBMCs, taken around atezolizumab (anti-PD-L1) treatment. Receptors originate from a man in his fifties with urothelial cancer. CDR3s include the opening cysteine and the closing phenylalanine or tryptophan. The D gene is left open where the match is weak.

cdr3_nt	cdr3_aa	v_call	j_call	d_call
TGTGCCAGCAGCTCCGACAGGGCCGGGGAGCTGTTTTTT	CASSSDRAGELFF	TRBV5-4	TRBJ2-2	TRBD1
TGTGCCAGCACCCGGGACAGGGGGGGGGTGGACATTCAGTACTTC	CASTRDRGGVDIQYF	TRBV2	TRBJ2-4	TRBD1
TGTGCCAGCAGCCCCGGACTAGCGGGAAGCTACGAGCAGTACTTC	CASSPGLAGSYEQYF	TRBV5-4	TRBJ2-7	TRBD2
TGTGCCAGCAGTTTCGGAGATGAGCAGTTCTTC	CASSFGDEQFF	TRBV28	TRBJ2-1	-
TGTGCCAGCAGTTTCGGGTCCAGGGCCTACGAGCAGTACTTC	CASSFGSRAYEQYF	TRBV28	TRBJ2-7	-
TGTGCCAGCAGCCATCTGGGGGGAGCCACTGAAGCTTTCTTT	CASSHLGGATEAFF	TRBV6-1	TRBJ1-1	-
TGTGCCAGCAGCTTAGCTGCGGGAGACACAGATACGCAGTATTTT	CASSLAAGDTDTQYF	TRBV7-6	TRBJ2-3	TRBD2
TGCGCCAGCAGCAGGACCGGGACTAGCGGAGGGAGCTCCTACGAGCAGTACTTC	CASSRTGTSGGSSYEQYF	TRBV5-1	TRBJ2-7	TRBD2
TGTGCCAGCAGCTCCCTGAGCGGGGCGGGCACCGAGCAGTACTTC	CASSSLSGAGTEQYF	TRBV7-8	TRBJ2-7	TRBD2
TGTGCCAGCAGTTCCGGACTGGGTGCTTACAATGAGCAGTTCTTC	CASSSGLGAYNEQFF	TRBV27	TRBJ2-1	-
TGTGCCAGCAGCTTAGGGGCGGGAGGGCCTGGGGGCACAGATACGCAGTATTTT	CASSLGAGGPGGTDTQYF	TRBV7-8	TRBJ2-3	TRBD2
TGTGCCAGCGGTCAGCGGGAGAGAAACGGGGAGCTGTTTTTT	CASGQRERNGELFF	TRBV5-4	TRBJ2-2	TRBD2
TGTGCCAGCAGCTTGGAAAGCCTAGCGGGGGGTACGCAGTATTTT	CASSLESLAGGTQYF	TRBV5-4	TRBJ2-3	TRBD2
TGTGCCAGCAGTTTAGGATGGAGTTCGGCGAATGAGCAGTTCTTC	CASSLGWSSANEQFF	TRBV27	TRBJ2-1	-
TGTGCCAGCAGTAAAAACAGCGGATATAGCACAGATACGCAGTATTTT	CASSKNSGYSTDTQYF	TRBV5-4	TRBJ2-3	-
TGTGCCAGCGCTTCCCTGCCAGCGGGAGAACGCTACGAGCAGTACTTC	CASASLPAGERYEQYF	TRBV5-6	TRBJ2-7	TRBD2
TGTGCCAGCAGACCGGGCGGGACAGGGTATGGCTACACCTTC	CASRPGGTGYGYTF	TRBV6-5	TRBJ1-2	TRBD1
TGTGCCAGCAGCTTAGTGGGACTAGCGGGAAGGGGGGAGTACAATGAGCAGTTCTTC	CASSLVGLAGRGEYNEQFF	TRBV7-2	TRBJ2-1	TRBD2
TGTGCCAGCAGCTTACGGGAAGGCACAGATACGCAGTATTTT	CASSLREGTDTQYF	TRBV7-6	TRBJ2-3	-
TGTGCCAGCAGTTCACAGCACAATCAGCCCCAGCATTTT	CASSSQHNQPQHF	TRBV2	TRBJ1-5	-
TGTGCCAGCAGCTTAGCGCGGGGGACTGAAGCTTTCTTT	CASSLARGTEAFF	TRBV11-2	TRBJ1-1	-
TGTGCCAGCAACCCCGGACAGGGGCGGTACGAGCAGTACTTC	CASNPGQGRYEQYF	TRBV6-6	TRBJ2-7	TRBD1